These T cell receptor beta chains were read from a single sample in a study of patients and donors after allogeneic stem cell transplantation. TCRdb used MiXCR to reprocess the RT-PCR reads, holding one entry per CDR3 protein. The table lists roughly 880,000 distinct CDR3 sequences, 18% of them singletons. Material: blood, either unsorted or a sorted T cell fraction (not recorded which). All receptors derive from a human donor who was either an allogeneic HSCT recipient or a stem cell or donor lymphocyte infusion donor (not recorded which). It is not recorded whose cells these are; they may come from a transplant donor. Both conserved end residues are part of each CDR3. The D gene is left open where the match is weak. Where a row states a size, it is once, few, many or the class of an expanded clone; other rows omit it.

j_call v_call clone_size d_call cdr3_aa cdr3_nt
TRBJ1-1 TRBV5-1 few . CASSPEGRWQSEAFF TGCGCCAGCAGCCCCGAAGGTCGGTGGCAAAGTGAAGCTTTCTTT
TRBJ2-7 TRBV3-1 . TRBD2 CASSHWSSGDYEQYF TGTGCCAGCAGCCATTGGTCTAGCGGGGACTACGAGCAGTACTTC
TRBJ1-4 TRBV20-1 few . CSARGVREANEKLFF TGCAGTGCTAGAGGCGTGAGGGAGGCTAATGAAAAACTGTTTTTT
TRBJ2-1 TRBV18 few . CASSPPLQDLNHNEQFF TGTGCCAGCTCACCGCCACTACAGGACCTAAACCACAATGAGCAGTTCTTC
TRBJ2-1 TRBV12-3/TRBV12-4 few . CASTDTNEQFF TGTGCCAGCACCGACACGAATGAGCAGTTCTTC
TRBJ2-6 TRBV24-1 . . CATSPGRSSGANVLTF TGTGCCACCAGCCCCGGACGGAGTTCCGGGGCCAACGTCCTGACTTTC
TRBJ2-2 TRBV11-3 . . CASSLGGTYTGELFF TGTGCCAGCAGCTTAGGTGGCACGTACACCGGGGAGCTGTTTTTT
TRBJ2-3 TRBV9 few . CASSVSDFLPLDTQYF TGTGCCAGCAGCGTATCCGACTTTCTTCCCCTGGATACGCAGTATTTT
TRBJ2-1 TRBV19 . . CASSTDSSVYEQFF TGTGCCAGTAGTACGGACAGTTCTGTTTATGAGCAGTTCTTC
TRBJ1-6 TRBV9 . . CASSVDDRGNSPLHF TGTGCCAGCAGCGTAGATGATAGGGGCAATTCACCCCTCCACTTT
TRBJ1-5 TRBV3-1 . . CASSQDWVGNQPQHF TGTGCCAGCAGCCAAGATTGGGTCGGGAATCAGCCCCAGCATTTT
TRBJ1-1 TRBV7-3 . . CASSRGRTTEAFF TGTGCCAGCAGCAGAGGACGGACCACTGAAGCTTTCTTT
TRBJ2-5 TRBV20-1 few . CSARGAKRETQYF TGCAGTGCTAGAGGGGCGAAGAGGGAGACCCAGTACTTC
TRBJ2-1 TRBV30 . TRBD1 CAWSGTGGGEQFF TGTGCCTGGAGTGGAACAGGGGGAGGTGAGCAGTTCTTC
TRBJ1-1 TRBV20-1 . . CSARDRKRGISEAFF TGCAGTGCTAGAGATCGGAAAAGGGGGATCTCTGAAGCTTTCTTT
TRBJ2-3 TRBV7-2 . TRBD2 CASSFPGLAGATDTQYF TGTGCCAGCAGCTTTCCCGGACTAGCGGGGGCCACAGATACGCAGTATTTT
TRBJ1-4 TRBV12-3/TRBV12-4 few . CASSDREEKLFF TGTGCCAGCAGCGACAGAGAAGAAAAACTGTTTTTT
TRBJ2-4 TRBV12-3/TRBV12-4 many TRBD1 CASSKTGFQYF TGTGCCAGCAGTAAGACAGGGTTTCAGTACTTC
TRBJ2-4 TRBV20-1 few . CSANQGHIQYF TGCAGTGCAAATCAGGGGCACATTCAGTACTTC
TRBJ2-7 TRBV27 few . CASSSVLTYEQYF TGTGCCAGCAGTTCCGTGCTAACCTACGAGCAGTACTTC
TRBJ2-3 TRBV6-5 . . CASSYVGSQTGTQYF TGTGCCAGCAGTTACGTGGGATCCCAAACCGGTACGCAGTATTTT
TRBJ1-5 TRBV15 few TRBD1 CATSRGQGARIEQPQHF TGTGCCACCAGCAGAGGACAGGGGGCGCGTATTGAACAGCCCCAGCATTTT
TRBJ2-7 TRBV28 few . CASTGTNSYEQYF TGTGCCAGCACCGGGACAAACTCCTACGAGCAGTACTTC
TRBJ2-7 TRBV9 few . CASSVDGGAPYEQYF TGTGCCAGCAGCGTAGATGGTGGGGCGCCCTACGAGCAGTACTTC
TRBJ1-1 TRBV4-1 . . CASSKRQGGDTEAFF TGCGCCAGCAGCAAGAGGCAGGGAGGGGACACTGAAGCTTTCTTT
TRBJ1-3 TRBV9 few TRBD1 CASSGTGGANTIYF TGTGCCAGCAGTGGGACAGGGGGCGCGAACACCATATATTTT
TRBJ2-7 TRBV12-3/TRBV12-4 many . CASSRTLAFYEQYF TGTGCCAGCAGCCGAACTCTAGCGTTCTACGAGCAGTACTTC
TRBJ2-2 TRBV20-1 few . CSATDFGNTGELFF TGCAGTGCTACCGACTTCGGGAACACCGGGGAGCTGTTTTTT
TRBJ1-1 TRBV4-3 . . CASSQEGVDPGHSNTEAFF TGCGCCAGCAGCCAAGAAGGGGTGGATCCGGGCCATAGTAACACTGAAGCTTTCTTT
TRBJ2-5 TRBV4-3 few . CASSQEAPGAKGETQYF TGCGCCAGCAGCCAAGAAGCCCCGGGAGCTAAAGGGGAGACCCAGTACTTC
TRBJ2-7 TRBV10-3 few TRBD1 CAISESPGTGDYEQYF TGTGCCATCAGTGAGTCCCCCGGGACAGGGGACTACGAGCAGTACTTC
TRBJ2-6 TRBV5-1 . TRBD1 CASSGRTGANSGANVLTF TGCGCCAGCAGCGGGAGGACAGGGGCCAACTCTGGGGCCAACGTCCTGACTTTC
TRBJ2-1 TRBV20-1 . . CSASPGLAYNEQFF TGCAGTGCTAGCCCGGGACTCGCCTACAATGAGCAGTTCTTC
TRBJ2-6 TRBV3-1 . . CASTQGQAPISGANVLTF TGTGCCAGCACCCAAGGGCAGGCGCCCATCTCTGGGGCCAACGTCCTGACTTTC
TRBJ2-7 TRBV20-1 . . CSARAESVTYEQYF TGCAGTGCTCGAGCGGAGTCGGTAACCTACGAGCAGTACTTC
TRBJ1-1 TRBV20-1 few TRBD1 CSASGAGTGSTEAFF TGCAGTGCTAGTGGAGCCGGGACAGGGTCCACTGAAGCTTTCTTT
TRBJ2-5 TRBV3-1 . TRBD2 CASSQDPGGGSETQYF TGTGCCAGCAGCCAAGATCCGGGAGGCGGATCGGAGACCCAGTACTTC
TRBJ1-5 TRBV20-1 . TRBD1 CSASDDRGRGGQPQHF TGCAGTGCTAGTGATGACAGGGGCAGAGGAGGTCAGCCCCAGCATTTT
TRBJ2-5 TRBV9 few . CASSLGTYVQETQYF TGTGCCAGCAGCCTCGGGACATACGTTCAAGAGACCCAGTACTTC
TRBJ1-1 TRBV28 . . CASTPPKFWGAEAFF TGTGCCAGCACCCCCCCCAAATTTTGGGGGGCTGAAGCTTTCTTT
TRBJ1-1 TRBV7-9 . . CASSDPGGIKGTEAFF TGTGCCAGCAGCGACCCGGGCGGCATAAAAGGCACTGAAGCTTTCTTT
TRBJ2-5 TRBV11-1 . TRBD2 CASSSEPRGGIETQYF TGTGCCAGCAGCTCGGAGCCGCGGGGGGGAATAGAGACCCAGTACTTC
TRBJ2-2 TRBV2 . TRBD2 CASSPSGAHTGELFF TGTGCCAGCAGCCCTAGCGGGGCCCACACCGGGGAGCTGTTTTTT
TRBJ2-5 TRBV12-3/TRBV12-4 . TRBD2 CASSRRAGEETQYF TGTGCCAGCAGTAGGAGGGCGGGGGAAGAGACCCAGTACTTC
TRBJ2-1 TRBV7-9 . . CASSPVDGSNEQFF TGTGCCAGCAGCCCAGTCGACGGGAGTAATGAGCAGTTCTTC
TRBJ2-6 TRBV27 . . CASSLSGDNRLSGANVLTF TGTGCCAGCAGTTTAAGTGGGGACAATCGCCTCTCTGGGGCCAACGTCCTGACTTTC
TRBJ2-7 TRBV5-1 few TRBD1 CASSSGQGRAYEQYF TGCGCCAGCAGCAGTGGACAGGGAAGGGCCTACGAGCAGTACTTC
TRBJ2-7 TRBV20-1 . TRBD1 CSAPPGTVSSYEQYF TGCAGTGCGCCCCCGGGGACAGTTAGCTCCTACGAGCAGTACTTC